The next 4 T cell receptor beta chains were all read from a single sample in a study of response to subunit inactivated influenza vaccine. TCRdb fed the RT-PCR reads into MiXCR, producing one record per CDR3 protein. The sample has under 750,000 distinct CDR3 sequences; about 12% are singletons. This specimen consisted of PBMCs from blood, obtained on the day of vaccination. Receptors were obtained from a man aged 45-65 years who received an inactivated influenza vaccine.

The V and J genes are TRBV5-1 and TRBJ2-3; no clear D. Trimming stripped 4 bases from V and 6 bases from J, with 15 bases between. Germline values: CDR1 SGHRS, CDR2 YFSETQ. The CDR3 sequence is 14 residues long. The CDR3 protein is CASSTRVANDTQYF. CDR3 DNA sequence: TGCGCCAGCAGCACCCGGGTAGCCAATGATACGCAGTATTTT.

The table lists this clonotype with a few counts. This chain connects TRBV12-3 or TRBV12-4 to TRBJ2-2; D uncertain. The CDR3 has 15 residues. Trimming removed 6 bases from V and 1 base from J, with 12 bases in between. Written as DNA, the CDR3 is TGTGCCAGCAGCCCCTGGGTTCGGAACACCGGGGAGCTGTTTTTT. Residues: CASSPWVRNTGELFF.

This sequence joins TRBV18 and TRBJ1-1; D call uncertain. The germline V gene encodes CDR1 KGHSH and CDR2 LQKENI. The length of the CDR3 is 14 residues. Deletions cut 6 bases from V and 3 bases from J, with 14 bases between. CDR3 nucleotides: TGTGCCAGCTCTACCGGGCCATGGGACACTGAAGCTTTCTTT. Protein product: CASSTGPWDTEAFF. The full variable domain, rest sourced from reference TRBV18 and TRBJ1-1, is NAGVMQNPRHLVRRRGQEARLRCSPMKGHSHVYWYRQLPEEGLKFMVYLQKENIIDESGMPKERFSAEFPKEGPSILRIQQVVRGDSAAYFCASSTGPWDTEAFFGQGTRLTVV.

In this sample, this clonotype turned up many times. J is TRBJ2-7 and V is TRBV20-1; D ambiguous. Germline V gives CDR1 DFQATT, CDR2 SNEGSKA (reference sequence). Trimming cost V 8 bases and J 4 bases, with 12 bases left between them. The CDR3 runs 11 residues. The CDR3 nucleotides are TGCAGTTACGACGGAGCGTACGAGCAGTACTTC. Protein product: CSYDGAYEQYF.